This entry features one T cell receptor (beta chain) sequence. No antigen is known for it. The data belong to a study of identical twins. The study's findings and limits: Abundant beta clonotypes from cord blood had fewer insertions, unlike memory repertoires, which showed none.

The cDNA had a unique molecular identifier and a template-switch universal primer site. TCRdb fed the 5' RACE reads into MiXCR, producing one record per CDR3 protein. This sample yields 450,000 or so distinct CDR3 sequences, of which roughly 24% are seen a single time; about 3% belongs to the top ten. These data were likewise used in another study, on T cells expressing NK-cell markers. That paper states: The use of an anti-gamma-delta TCR antibody, which was added in several experiments, restricted sorting to T cells expressing alpha-beta TCR.

The source of this sequence is a woman under 30 in good health. Sequencing was performed on CD4+ T cells sorted from blood.

The CDR3 region is CASSRRVGTSGYNEQFF. CDR3 DNA: TGTGCCAGCAGCCGAAGAGTCGGGACTAGCGGCTACAATGAGCAGTTCTTC. This chain joins TRBV7-2 and TRBJ2-1; TRBD2 agrees at 11 bases. CDR1 is SGHTA, CDR2 FQGNSA, per germline. The V segment lost 5 bases and the J segment 3 bases; nucleotides outside the gene matches: 9. The CDR3 has 17 amino acids.